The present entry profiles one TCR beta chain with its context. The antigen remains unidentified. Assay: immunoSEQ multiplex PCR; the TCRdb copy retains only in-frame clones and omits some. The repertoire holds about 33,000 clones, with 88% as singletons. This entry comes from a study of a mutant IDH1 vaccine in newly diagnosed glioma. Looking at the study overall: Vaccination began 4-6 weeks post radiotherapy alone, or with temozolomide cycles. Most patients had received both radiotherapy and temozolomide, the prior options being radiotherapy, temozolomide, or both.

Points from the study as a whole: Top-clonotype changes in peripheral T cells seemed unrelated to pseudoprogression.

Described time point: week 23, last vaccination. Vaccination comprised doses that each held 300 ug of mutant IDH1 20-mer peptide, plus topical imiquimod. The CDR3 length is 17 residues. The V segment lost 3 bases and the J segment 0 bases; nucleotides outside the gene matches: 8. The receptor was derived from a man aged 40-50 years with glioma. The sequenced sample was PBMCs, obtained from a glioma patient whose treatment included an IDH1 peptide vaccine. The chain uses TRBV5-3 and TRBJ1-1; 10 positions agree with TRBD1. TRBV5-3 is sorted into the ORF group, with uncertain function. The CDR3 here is CARSSPPGTGVNTEAFF. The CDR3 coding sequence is TGTGCCAGAAGCTCTCCCCCCGGGACAGGGGTGAACACTGAAGCTTTCTTT.